This is a list of T cell receptor beta chains from one sample in a study of Tregs in tolerant kidney transplant recipients. TCRdb's table, derived via immunoSEQ multiplex PCR, lists solely in-frame clones and lacks some. The data hold hundreds of thousands of clones, with roughly 80% observed a single time. The source material was CD4+ T cells from blood. The receptors come from a human donor in good health. The CDR3 runs from the conserved cysteine through the conserved F or W. The order of the fields is J gene, CDR3 length, clone size, V gene, D gene, CDR3 protein, CDR3 DNA. D genes are given only for firm matches. A row's size may be missing; if present it is once, few, many or a size class.

J: TRBJ2-7; length: 15; size: few; V: TRBV5-1; D: NA; CDR3: CASSPSASQGDEQYF; DNA: TGCGCCAGCAGCCCCAGTGCCTCACAGGGCGACGAGCAGTACTTC
J: TRBJ2-2; length: 15; size: NA; V: TRBV27; D: TRBD2; CDR3: CASRPTSLNTGELFF; DNA: TGTGCCAGCAGACCGACTAGCTTGAACACCGGGGAGCTGTTTTTT
J: TRBJ1-5; length: 14; size: NA; V: TRBV6-5; D: NA; CDR3: CASARFFSNQPQHF; DNA: TGTGCCAGCGCCCGGTTTTTTAGCAATCAGCCCCAGCATTTT
J: TRBJ2-2; length: 13; size: once; V: TRBV11-2; D: TRBD2; CDR3: CASTGIAGLKLFF; DNA: TGTGCCAGCACCGGAATAGCGGGATTGAAGCTGTTTTTT
J: TRBJ2-3; length: 13; size: NA; V: TRBV11-2; D: NA; CDR3: CASRRGLADTQYF; DNA: TGTGCCAGCAGAAGAGGACTGGCAGATACGCAGTATTTT
J: TRBJ2-7; length: 14; size: few; V: TRBV29-1; D: TRBD2; CDR3: CSVEGRGGFNEQYF; DNA: TGCAGCGTTGAGGGTCGGGGGGGATTCAACGAGCAGTACTTC
J: TRBJ1-6; length: 16; size: NA; V: TRBV30; D: NA; CDR3: CAWSGGEISYNSPLHF; DNA: TGTGCCTGGAGTGGGGGGGAGATAAGCTATAATTCACCCCTCCACTTT
J: TRBJ2-5; length: 12; size: NA; V: TRBV18; D: NA; CDR3: CASSVRGETQYF; DNA: TGTGCCAGCTCCGTCAGGGGAGAGACCCAGTACTTC
J: TRBJ1-2; length: 12; size: NA; V: TRBV7-2; D: TRBD1; CDR3: CASSFYRGGYTF; DNA: TGTGCCAGCAGCTTCTACAGGGGTGGCTACACCTTC
J: TRBJ1-1; length: 13; size: NA; V: TRBV6-5; D: NA; CDR3: CASRATGNTEAFF; DNA: TGTGCCAGCAGAGCTACAGGGAACACTGAAGCTTTCTTT
J: TRBJ1-5; length: 12; size: NA; V: TRBV15; D: NA; CDR3: CATSRDNQPQHF; DNA: TGTGCCACCAGCAGAGACAATCAGCCCCAGCATTTT
J: TRBJ2-3; length: 14; size: NA; V: TRBV27; D: TRBD1; CDR3: CASSSQGTGDTQYF; DNA: TGTGCCAGCAGTTCACAGGGGACAGGGGATACGCAGTATTTT
J: TRBJ1-5; length: 16; size: few; V: TRBV19; D: NA; CDR3: CASSIPTGVLGQPQHF; DNA: TGTGCCAGTAGTATCCCGACGGGGGTTTTAGGTCAGCCCCAGCATTTT
J: TRBJ1-2; length: 16; size: once; V: TRBV7-9; D: TRBD1; CDR3: CASSLEVGRGLNGYTF; DNA: TGTGCCAGCAGCTTAGAAGTTGGCAGGGGGTTAAATGGCTACACCTTC
J: TRBJ2-1; length: 14; size: once; V: TRBV6-1; D: TRBD1; CDR3: CASSERRPGTGRIF; DNA: TGTGCCAGCAGTGAGAGGAGACCCGGGACAGGAAGGATCTTC
J: TRBJ1-5; length: 14; size: NA; V: TRBV6-5; D: NA; CDR3: CASSTPGSNQPQHF; DNA: TGTGCCAGCAGCACCCCAGGAAGCAATCAGCCCCAGCATTTT
J: TRBJ2-7; length: 17; size: few; V: TRBV10-1; D: TRBD1; CDR3: CASSESPTGVRSGEQYF; DNA: TGCGCCAGCAGTGAGTCCCCGACAGGGGTGCGGTCAGGGGAGCAGTACTTC
J: TRBJ2-7; length: 10; size: NA; V: TRBV5-3; D: NA; CDR3: CARRADEQYF; DNA: TGTGCCAGAAGAGCCGACGAGCAGTACTTC
J: TRBJ2-7; length: 14; size: NA; V: TRBV5-6; D: NA; CDR3: CASSFQPPSYEQYF; DNA: TGTGCCAGCAGCTTCCAGCCCCCGTCCTACGAGCAGTACTTC
J: TRBJ1-2; length: 15; size: NA; V: TRBV5-8; D: NA; CDR3: CASSSLAGTLYGYTF; DNA: TGTGCCAGCAGCTCACTAGCAGGGACTCTCTATGGCTACACCTTC
J: TRBJ1-1; length: 14; size: NA; V: TRBV5-4; D: NA; CDR3: CASSLQTANTEAFF; DNA: TGTGCCAGCAGCTTGCAGACGGCTAACACTGAAGCTTTCTTT
J: TRBJ1-1; length: 14; size: NA; V: TRBV5-1; D: NA; CDR3: CASRLQTGYTEAFF; DNA: TGCGCCAGCAGGCTTCAAACTGGGTACACTGAAGCTTTCTTT